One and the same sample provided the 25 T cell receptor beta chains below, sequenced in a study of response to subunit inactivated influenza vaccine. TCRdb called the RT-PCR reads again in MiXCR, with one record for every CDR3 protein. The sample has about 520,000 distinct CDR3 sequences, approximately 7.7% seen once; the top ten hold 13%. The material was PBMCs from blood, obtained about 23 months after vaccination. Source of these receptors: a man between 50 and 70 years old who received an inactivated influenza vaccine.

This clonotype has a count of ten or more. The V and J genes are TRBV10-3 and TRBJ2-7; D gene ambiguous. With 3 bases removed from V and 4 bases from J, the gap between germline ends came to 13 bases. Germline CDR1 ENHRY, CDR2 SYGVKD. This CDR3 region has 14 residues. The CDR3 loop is CAISDLSLSYEQYF. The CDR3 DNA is TGTGCCATCAGTGATCTGAGTCTAAGTTACGAGCAGTACTTC.

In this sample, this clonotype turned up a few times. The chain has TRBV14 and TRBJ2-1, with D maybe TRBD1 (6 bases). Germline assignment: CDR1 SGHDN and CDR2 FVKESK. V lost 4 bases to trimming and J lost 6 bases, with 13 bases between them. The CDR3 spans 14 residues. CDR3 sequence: CASSLLGQINEQFF. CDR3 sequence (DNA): TGTGCCAGCAGCCTATTAGGACAGATCAATGAGCAGTTCTTC.

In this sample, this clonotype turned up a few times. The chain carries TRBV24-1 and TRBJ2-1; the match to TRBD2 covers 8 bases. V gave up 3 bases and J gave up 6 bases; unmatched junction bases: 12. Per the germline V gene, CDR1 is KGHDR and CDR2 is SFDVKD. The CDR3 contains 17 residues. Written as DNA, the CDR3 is TGTGCCACCAGTGATGGGCTAGCGGGCACTTGGACCAATGAGCAGTTCTTC. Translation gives CATSDGLAGTWTNEQFF.

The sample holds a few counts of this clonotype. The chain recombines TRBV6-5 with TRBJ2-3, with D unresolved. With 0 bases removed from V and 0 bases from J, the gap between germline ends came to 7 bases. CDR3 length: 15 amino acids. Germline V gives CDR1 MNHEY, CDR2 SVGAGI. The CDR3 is CASSYSGASTDTQYF. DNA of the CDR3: TGTGCCAGCAGTTACTCGGGCGCTAGCACAGATACGCAGTATTTT.

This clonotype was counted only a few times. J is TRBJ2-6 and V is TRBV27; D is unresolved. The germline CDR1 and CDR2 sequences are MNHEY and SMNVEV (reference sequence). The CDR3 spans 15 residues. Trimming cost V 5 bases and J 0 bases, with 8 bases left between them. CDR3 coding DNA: TGTGCCAGCAGTCCACCGAGCTCTGGGGCCAACGTCCTGACTTTC. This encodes CASSPPSSGANVLTF.

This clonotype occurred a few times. The CDR3, as DNA: TGTGCCAGCAGCCAAAGGGGGGACAGGCCATTTGACGAGCAGTACTTC. This gives the protein CASSQRGDRPFDEQYF. The gene calls are TRBV4-2 and TRBJ2-7; 8 bases agree with TRBD1. The CDR3 contains 16 residues. The germline V gene encodes CDR1 LGHNA and CDR2 YNFKEQ. The trim removed 2 bases at V and 5 bases at J, leaving 11 bases unmatched.

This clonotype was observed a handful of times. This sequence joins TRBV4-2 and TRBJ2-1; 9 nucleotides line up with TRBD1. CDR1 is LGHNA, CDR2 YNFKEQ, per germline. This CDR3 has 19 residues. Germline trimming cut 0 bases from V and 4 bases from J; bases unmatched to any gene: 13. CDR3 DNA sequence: TGTGCCAGCAGCCAAGAGACAGGCGAGGGGACAGGGCCGTACAATGAGCAGTTCTTC. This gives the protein CASSQETGEGTGPYNEQFF.

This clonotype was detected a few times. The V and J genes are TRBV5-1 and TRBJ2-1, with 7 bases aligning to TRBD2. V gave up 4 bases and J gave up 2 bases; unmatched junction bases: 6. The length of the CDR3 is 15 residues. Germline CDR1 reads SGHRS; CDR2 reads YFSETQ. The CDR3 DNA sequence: TGCGCCAGCAGCGCTAAAGCGGGGACCTACAATGAGCAGTTCTTC. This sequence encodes CASSAKAGTYNEQFF.

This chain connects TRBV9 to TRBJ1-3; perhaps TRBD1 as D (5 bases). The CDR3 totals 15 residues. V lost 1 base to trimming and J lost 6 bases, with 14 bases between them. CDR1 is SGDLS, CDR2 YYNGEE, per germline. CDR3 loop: CASSVSGLHENTIYF. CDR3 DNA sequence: TGTGCCAGCAGCGTATCGGGGCTTCACGAAAACACCATATATTTT.

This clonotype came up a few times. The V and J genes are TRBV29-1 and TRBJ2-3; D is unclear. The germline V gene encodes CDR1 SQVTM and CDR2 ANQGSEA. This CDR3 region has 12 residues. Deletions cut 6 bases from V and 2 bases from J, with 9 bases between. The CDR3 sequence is CSVGRLTDTQYF. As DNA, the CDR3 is TGCAGCGTAGGAAGGCTCACAGATACGCAGTATTTT.

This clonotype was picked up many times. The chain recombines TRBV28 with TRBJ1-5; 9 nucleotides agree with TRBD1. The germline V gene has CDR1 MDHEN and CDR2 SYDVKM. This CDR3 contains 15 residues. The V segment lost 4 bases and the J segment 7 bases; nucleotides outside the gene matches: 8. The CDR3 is CASSSGQGERQPQHF. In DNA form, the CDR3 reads TGTGCCAGCAGTTCGGGACAGGGTGAAAGGCAGCCCCAGCATTTT.

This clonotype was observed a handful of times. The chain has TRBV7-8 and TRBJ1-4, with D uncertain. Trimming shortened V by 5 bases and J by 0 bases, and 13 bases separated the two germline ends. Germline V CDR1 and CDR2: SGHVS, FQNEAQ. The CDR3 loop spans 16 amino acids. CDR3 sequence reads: CASSESRTSTNEKLFF. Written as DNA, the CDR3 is TGTGCCAGCAGCGAAAGCAGGACCTCAACTAATGAAAAACTGTTTTTT.

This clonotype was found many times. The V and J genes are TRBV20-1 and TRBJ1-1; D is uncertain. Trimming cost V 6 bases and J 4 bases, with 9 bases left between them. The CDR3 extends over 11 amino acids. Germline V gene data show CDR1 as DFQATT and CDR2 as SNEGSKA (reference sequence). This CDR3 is CSAGLSTEAFF. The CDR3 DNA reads TGCAGTGCCGGACTGTCCACTGAAGCTTTCTTT.

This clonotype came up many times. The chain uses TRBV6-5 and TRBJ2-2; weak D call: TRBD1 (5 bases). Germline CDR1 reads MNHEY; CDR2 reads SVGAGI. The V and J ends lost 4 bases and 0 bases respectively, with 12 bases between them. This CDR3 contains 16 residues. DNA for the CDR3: TGTGCCAGCAGTTGGACACCGAAGGCGAACACCGGGGAGCTGTTTTTT. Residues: CASSWTPKANTGELFF.

The CDR3 loop reads CASSLPGQNQETQYF. Written as DNA, the CDR3 is TGTGCCAGCAGTTTACCGGGACAAAATCAAGAGACCCAGTACTTC. This chain uses TRBV28 with TRBJ2-5; D may be TRBD1 (6 bases). Trimming took 2 bases from V and 2 from J, leaving 12 bases between them. The CDR3 extends over 15 amino acids. The germline CDR1 and CDR2 sequences are MDHEN and SYDVKM.

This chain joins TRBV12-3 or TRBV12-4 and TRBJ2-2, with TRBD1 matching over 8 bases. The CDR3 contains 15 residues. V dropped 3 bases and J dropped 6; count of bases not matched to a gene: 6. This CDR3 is CASSLTGVGAGELFF. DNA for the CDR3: TGTGCCAGCAGTTTGACAGGGGTCGGCGCCGGGGAGCTGTTTTTT.

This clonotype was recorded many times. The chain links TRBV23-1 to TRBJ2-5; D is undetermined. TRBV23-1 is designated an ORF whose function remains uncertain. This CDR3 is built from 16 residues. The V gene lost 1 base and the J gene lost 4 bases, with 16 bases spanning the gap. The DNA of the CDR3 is TGCGCCAGCAGTCAATATCGCAGGAGTCGATCAGAGACCCAGTACTTC. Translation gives CASSQYRRSRSETQYF.

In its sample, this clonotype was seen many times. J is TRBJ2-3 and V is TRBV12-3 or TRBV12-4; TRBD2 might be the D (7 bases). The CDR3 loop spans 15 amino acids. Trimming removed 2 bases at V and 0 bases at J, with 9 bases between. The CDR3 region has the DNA TGTGCCAGCAGTTTATGGGGGGGCAGCACAGATACGCAGTATTTT. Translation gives CASSLWGGSTDTQYF.

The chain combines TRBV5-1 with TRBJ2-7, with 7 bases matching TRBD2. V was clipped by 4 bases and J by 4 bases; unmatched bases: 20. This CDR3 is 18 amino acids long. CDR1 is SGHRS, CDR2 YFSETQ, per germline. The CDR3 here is CASSPVSAGVLYQYEQYF. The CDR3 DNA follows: TGCGCCAGCAGCCCCGTCAGTGCGGGAGTGCTGTATCAGTACGAGCAGTACTTC.

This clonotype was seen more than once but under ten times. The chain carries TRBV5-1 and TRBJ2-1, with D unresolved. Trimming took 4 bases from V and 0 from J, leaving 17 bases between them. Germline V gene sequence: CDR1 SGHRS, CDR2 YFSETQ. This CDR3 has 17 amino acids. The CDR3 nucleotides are TGCGCCAGCAGCGGAGTTATAGCCCCTAGCTCCTACAATGAGCAGTTCTTC. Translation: CASSGVIAPSSYNEQFF.

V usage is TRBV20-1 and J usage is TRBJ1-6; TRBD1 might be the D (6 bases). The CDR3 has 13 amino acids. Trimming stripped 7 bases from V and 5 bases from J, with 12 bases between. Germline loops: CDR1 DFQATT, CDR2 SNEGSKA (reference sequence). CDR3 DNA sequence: TGCAGTGTGGACAGATTCAATAATTCACCCCTCCACTTT. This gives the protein CSVDRFNNSPLHF.

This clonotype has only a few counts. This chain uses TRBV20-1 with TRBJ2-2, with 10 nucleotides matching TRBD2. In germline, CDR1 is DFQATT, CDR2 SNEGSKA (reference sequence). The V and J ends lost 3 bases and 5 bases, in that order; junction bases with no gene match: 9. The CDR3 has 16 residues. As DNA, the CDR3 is TGCAGTGCTAGTACTAGCGGGATCCTCGGTACCGGGGAGCTGTTTTTT. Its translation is CSASTSGILGTGELFF.

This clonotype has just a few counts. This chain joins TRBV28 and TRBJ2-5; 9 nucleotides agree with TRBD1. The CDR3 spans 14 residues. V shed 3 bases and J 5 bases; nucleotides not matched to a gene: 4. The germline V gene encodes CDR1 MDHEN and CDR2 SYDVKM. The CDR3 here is CASSFGDRVETQYF. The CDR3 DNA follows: TGTGCCAGCAGTTTTGGGGACAGGGTGGAGACCCAGTACTTC. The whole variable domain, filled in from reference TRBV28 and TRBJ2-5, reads DVKVTQSSRYLVKRTGEKVFLECVQDMDHENMFWYRQDPGLGLRLIYFSYDVKMKEKGDIPEGYSVSREKKERFSLILESASTNQTSMYLCASSFGDRVETQYFGPGTRLLVL.

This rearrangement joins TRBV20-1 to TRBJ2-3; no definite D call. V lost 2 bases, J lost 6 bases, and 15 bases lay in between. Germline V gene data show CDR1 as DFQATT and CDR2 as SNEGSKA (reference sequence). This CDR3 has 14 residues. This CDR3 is CSARIRSFRDTQYF. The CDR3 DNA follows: TGCAGTGCTAGAATTCGGAGCTTCAGGGATACGCAGTATTTT.

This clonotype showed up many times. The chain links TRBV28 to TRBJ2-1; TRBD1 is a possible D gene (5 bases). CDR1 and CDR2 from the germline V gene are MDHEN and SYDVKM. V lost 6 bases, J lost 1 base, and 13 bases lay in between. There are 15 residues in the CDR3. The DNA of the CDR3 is TGTGCCAGCAGCTCGGACACGATGTCCTACAATGAGCAGTTCTTC. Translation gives CASSSDTMSYNEQFF.